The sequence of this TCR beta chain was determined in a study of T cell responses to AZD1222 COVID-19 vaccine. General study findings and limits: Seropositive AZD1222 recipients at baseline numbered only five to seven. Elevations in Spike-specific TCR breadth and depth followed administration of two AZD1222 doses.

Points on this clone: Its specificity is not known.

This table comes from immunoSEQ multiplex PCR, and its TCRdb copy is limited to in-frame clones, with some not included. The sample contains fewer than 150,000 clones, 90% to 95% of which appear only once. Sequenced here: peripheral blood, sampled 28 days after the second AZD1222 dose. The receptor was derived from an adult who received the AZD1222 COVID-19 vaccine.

CDR3 amino acids: CASSRPGQNSPLHF. In DNA, the CDR3 is TGTGCCAGCAGTCGGCCGGGACAGAATTCACCCCTCCACTTT. The chain has TRBV2 and TRBJ1-6; 7 bases agree with TRBD1. V shed 5 bases and J 7 bases; nucleotides not matched to a gene: 5. The CDR3 is made up of 14 amino acids. CDR1 is SNHLY, CDR2 FYNNEI, per germline.